The 13 T cell receptor beta chains presented below share a single source sample, sequenced in a study of OX40 agonist ivuxolimab in advanced cancers. Assay: immunoSEQ multiplex PCR; the TCRdb copy retains only in-frame clones and omits some. The data show over 20,000 clones, 86% seen once. The sample in question was CD4+ or CD8+ T cells sorted from blood, obtained in a trial of the OX40 agonist ivuxolimab. The receptors were sampled from an adult with an advanced solid tumor such as melanoma, head and neck, liver or kidney cancer.

The gene calls are TRBV6-6 and TRBJ1-2; weak D call: TRBD1 (6 bases). CDR1 MNHNY and CDR2 SVGAGI come from the germline V gene (reference sequence). The CDR3 is made up of 15 amino acids. V was shortened by 7 bases and J by 0 bases, with 15 bases between the two germline ends. The CDR3 is CASTRGQLTNYGYTF. As DNA, the CDR3 is TGTGCCAGCACCCGCGGACAGCTGACTAACTATGGCTACACCTTC.

V usage is TRBV4-3 and J usage is TRBJ1-1, with D unresolved. V was trimmed by 0 bases and J by 3 bases, leaving 5 bases between them. Germline lookup yields CDR1 LGHNA and CDR2 YSLEER. CDR3 length: 13 amino acids. The chain's CDR3 is CASSQDSHTEAFF. CDR3 in DNA: TGCGCCAGCAGCCAAGACAGTCACACTGAAGCTTTCTTT.

This chain connects TRBV6-5 to TRBJ2-3; D gene ambiguous. V was trimmed by 6 bases and J by 8 bases, leaving 12 bases between them. Germline V gene data show CDR1 as MNHEY and CDR2 as SVGAGI. The CDR3 covers 12 residues. This chain's CDR3 is CASRQGSSTQYF. The CDR3 bases are TGTGCCAGCAGGCAAGGTAGTTCTACGCAGTATTTT.

This sequence joins TRBV19 and TRBJ1-2; TRBD1 aligns across 9 bases. V lost 7 bases and J lost 7; bases outside the gene matches: 10. This CDR3 region has 14 residues. Germline assignment: CDR1 LNHDA and CDR2 SQIVND (reference sequence). The CDR3 nucleotides are TGTGCCAGTAACTCCCACCGGGACAGGGCTGGCTACACCTTC. Its translation is CASNSHRDRAGYTF.

The V gene is TRBV10-3, the J gene TRBJ2-3; D ambiguous. The CDR3 runs 14 residues. CDR1 and CDR2 from the germline V gene are ENHRY and SYGVKD. The ends were cut back, 11 bases at V and 5 bases at J, with 20 bases in the middle. The CDR3 protein is CALTRNNSRDTQYF. In DNA, the CDR3 is TGTGCCCTCACTCGGAACAACAGCCGAGATACGCAGTATTTT.

This sequence joins TRBV18 and TRBJ2-7; D unresolved. In germline, CDR1 is KGHSH, CDR2 LQKENI. This CDR3 contains 14 residues. V was shortened by 2 bases and J by 5 bases, with 13 bases between the two germline ends. The chain's CDR3 is CASSPLYPENEQYF. The DNA of the CDR3 is TGTGCCAGCTCACCATTATACCCAGAAAACGAGCAGTACTTC.

This chain connects TRBV11-2 to TRBJ1-4, with D possibly TRBD1 on 5 matching bases. The CDR3 covers 13 residues. CDR1 is SGHAT and CDR2 is FQNNGV in the germline V gene. Trimming removed 3 bases at V and 5 bases at J, with 7 bases between. DNA for the CDR3: TGTGCCAGCAGCTTCGACAGAAATGAAAAACTGTTTTTT. Translation gives CASSFDRNEKLFF.

This clone was counted once. This chain connects TRBV19 to TRBJ2-7; TRBD2 matches at 11 bases. The CDR3 contains 15 residues. CDR1 and CDR2 (germline): LNHDA, SQIVND (reference sequence). With 2 bases clipped from V and 3 bases from J, the junction kept 3 bases outside the gene matches. The CDR3 is CASSILAGGFYEQYF. For the CDR3, the DNA is TGTGCCAGTAGTATACTAGCGGGAGGTTTCTACGAGCAGTACTTC.

The chain combines TRBV19 with TRBJ2-7, with TRBD2 identical over 8 bases. This CDR3 has 16 amino acids. After removal of 1 base from V and 0 bases from J, the junction contained 5 bases not matched to a gene. CDR1 and CDR2 (germline): LNHDA, SQIVND (reference sequence). The CDR3 spells CASSIGPGRASYEQYF. DNA of the CDR3: TGTGCCAGTAGTATAGGTCCCGGGAGGGCCTCCTACGAGCAGTACTTC.

The J gene is TRBJ2-5, the V gene TRBV7-2, with a possible D match to TRBD1 (5 bases). The V gene lost 1 base and the J gene lost 5 bases, with 14 bases spanning the gap. The V gene's germline CDR1 is SGHTA and CDR2 FQGNSA. This CDR3 spans 15 amino acids. The DNA of the CDR3 is TGTGCCAGCAGCTTAGAGGGCGCCTCAGGGGAGACCCAGTACTTC. Translated: CASSLEGASGETQYF. Using reference TRBV7-2 and TRBJ2-5 for the parts outside the CDR3, the full variable domain is GAGVSQSPSNKVTEKGKDVELRCDPISGHTALYWYRQSLGQGLEFLIYFQGNSAPDKSGLPSDRFSAERTGGSVSTLTIQRTQQEDSAVYLCASSLEGASGETQYFGPGTRLLVL.

This chain links TRBV21-1 with TRBJ2-1; TRBD2, the D gene given by the table, was not confirmed from the DNA. TRBV21-1 is flagged as a pseudogene. The CDR3 totals 18 residues. This CDR3 is CASSKARTSGRALNEQFF. DNA for the CDR3: TGTGCCAGCAGCAAAGCGAGAACTAGCGGGAGGGCCTTGAATGAGCAGTTCTTC.

This clone was observed once. J is TRBJ2-7 and V is TRBV11-2; possibly TRBD1 or TRBD2 for D (5 bases each). Trimming cost V 2 bases and J 3 bases, with 11 bases left between them. CDR1 and CDR2 from the germline V gene are SGHAT and FQNNGV. The CDR3 totals 14 residues. The CDR3 bases are TGTGCCAGCAGCTTAAGAGGGGCGGGCTACGAGCAGTACTTC. Protein sequence: CASSLRGAGYEQYF.

The gene calls are TRBV7-9 and TRBJ2-5, with 7 nucleotides matching TRBD2. J was trimmed by 3 bases and V by 0 bases; bases with no gene match: 13. The CDR3 consists of 18 residues. The germline CDR1 and CDR2 sequences are SEHNR and FQNEAQ (reference sequence). The chain's CDR3 is CASSLAPGGTNKKETQYF. For the CDR3, the DNA is TGTGCCAGCAGCTTAGCCCCGGGCGGGACTAATAAAAAAGAGACCCAGTACTTC.